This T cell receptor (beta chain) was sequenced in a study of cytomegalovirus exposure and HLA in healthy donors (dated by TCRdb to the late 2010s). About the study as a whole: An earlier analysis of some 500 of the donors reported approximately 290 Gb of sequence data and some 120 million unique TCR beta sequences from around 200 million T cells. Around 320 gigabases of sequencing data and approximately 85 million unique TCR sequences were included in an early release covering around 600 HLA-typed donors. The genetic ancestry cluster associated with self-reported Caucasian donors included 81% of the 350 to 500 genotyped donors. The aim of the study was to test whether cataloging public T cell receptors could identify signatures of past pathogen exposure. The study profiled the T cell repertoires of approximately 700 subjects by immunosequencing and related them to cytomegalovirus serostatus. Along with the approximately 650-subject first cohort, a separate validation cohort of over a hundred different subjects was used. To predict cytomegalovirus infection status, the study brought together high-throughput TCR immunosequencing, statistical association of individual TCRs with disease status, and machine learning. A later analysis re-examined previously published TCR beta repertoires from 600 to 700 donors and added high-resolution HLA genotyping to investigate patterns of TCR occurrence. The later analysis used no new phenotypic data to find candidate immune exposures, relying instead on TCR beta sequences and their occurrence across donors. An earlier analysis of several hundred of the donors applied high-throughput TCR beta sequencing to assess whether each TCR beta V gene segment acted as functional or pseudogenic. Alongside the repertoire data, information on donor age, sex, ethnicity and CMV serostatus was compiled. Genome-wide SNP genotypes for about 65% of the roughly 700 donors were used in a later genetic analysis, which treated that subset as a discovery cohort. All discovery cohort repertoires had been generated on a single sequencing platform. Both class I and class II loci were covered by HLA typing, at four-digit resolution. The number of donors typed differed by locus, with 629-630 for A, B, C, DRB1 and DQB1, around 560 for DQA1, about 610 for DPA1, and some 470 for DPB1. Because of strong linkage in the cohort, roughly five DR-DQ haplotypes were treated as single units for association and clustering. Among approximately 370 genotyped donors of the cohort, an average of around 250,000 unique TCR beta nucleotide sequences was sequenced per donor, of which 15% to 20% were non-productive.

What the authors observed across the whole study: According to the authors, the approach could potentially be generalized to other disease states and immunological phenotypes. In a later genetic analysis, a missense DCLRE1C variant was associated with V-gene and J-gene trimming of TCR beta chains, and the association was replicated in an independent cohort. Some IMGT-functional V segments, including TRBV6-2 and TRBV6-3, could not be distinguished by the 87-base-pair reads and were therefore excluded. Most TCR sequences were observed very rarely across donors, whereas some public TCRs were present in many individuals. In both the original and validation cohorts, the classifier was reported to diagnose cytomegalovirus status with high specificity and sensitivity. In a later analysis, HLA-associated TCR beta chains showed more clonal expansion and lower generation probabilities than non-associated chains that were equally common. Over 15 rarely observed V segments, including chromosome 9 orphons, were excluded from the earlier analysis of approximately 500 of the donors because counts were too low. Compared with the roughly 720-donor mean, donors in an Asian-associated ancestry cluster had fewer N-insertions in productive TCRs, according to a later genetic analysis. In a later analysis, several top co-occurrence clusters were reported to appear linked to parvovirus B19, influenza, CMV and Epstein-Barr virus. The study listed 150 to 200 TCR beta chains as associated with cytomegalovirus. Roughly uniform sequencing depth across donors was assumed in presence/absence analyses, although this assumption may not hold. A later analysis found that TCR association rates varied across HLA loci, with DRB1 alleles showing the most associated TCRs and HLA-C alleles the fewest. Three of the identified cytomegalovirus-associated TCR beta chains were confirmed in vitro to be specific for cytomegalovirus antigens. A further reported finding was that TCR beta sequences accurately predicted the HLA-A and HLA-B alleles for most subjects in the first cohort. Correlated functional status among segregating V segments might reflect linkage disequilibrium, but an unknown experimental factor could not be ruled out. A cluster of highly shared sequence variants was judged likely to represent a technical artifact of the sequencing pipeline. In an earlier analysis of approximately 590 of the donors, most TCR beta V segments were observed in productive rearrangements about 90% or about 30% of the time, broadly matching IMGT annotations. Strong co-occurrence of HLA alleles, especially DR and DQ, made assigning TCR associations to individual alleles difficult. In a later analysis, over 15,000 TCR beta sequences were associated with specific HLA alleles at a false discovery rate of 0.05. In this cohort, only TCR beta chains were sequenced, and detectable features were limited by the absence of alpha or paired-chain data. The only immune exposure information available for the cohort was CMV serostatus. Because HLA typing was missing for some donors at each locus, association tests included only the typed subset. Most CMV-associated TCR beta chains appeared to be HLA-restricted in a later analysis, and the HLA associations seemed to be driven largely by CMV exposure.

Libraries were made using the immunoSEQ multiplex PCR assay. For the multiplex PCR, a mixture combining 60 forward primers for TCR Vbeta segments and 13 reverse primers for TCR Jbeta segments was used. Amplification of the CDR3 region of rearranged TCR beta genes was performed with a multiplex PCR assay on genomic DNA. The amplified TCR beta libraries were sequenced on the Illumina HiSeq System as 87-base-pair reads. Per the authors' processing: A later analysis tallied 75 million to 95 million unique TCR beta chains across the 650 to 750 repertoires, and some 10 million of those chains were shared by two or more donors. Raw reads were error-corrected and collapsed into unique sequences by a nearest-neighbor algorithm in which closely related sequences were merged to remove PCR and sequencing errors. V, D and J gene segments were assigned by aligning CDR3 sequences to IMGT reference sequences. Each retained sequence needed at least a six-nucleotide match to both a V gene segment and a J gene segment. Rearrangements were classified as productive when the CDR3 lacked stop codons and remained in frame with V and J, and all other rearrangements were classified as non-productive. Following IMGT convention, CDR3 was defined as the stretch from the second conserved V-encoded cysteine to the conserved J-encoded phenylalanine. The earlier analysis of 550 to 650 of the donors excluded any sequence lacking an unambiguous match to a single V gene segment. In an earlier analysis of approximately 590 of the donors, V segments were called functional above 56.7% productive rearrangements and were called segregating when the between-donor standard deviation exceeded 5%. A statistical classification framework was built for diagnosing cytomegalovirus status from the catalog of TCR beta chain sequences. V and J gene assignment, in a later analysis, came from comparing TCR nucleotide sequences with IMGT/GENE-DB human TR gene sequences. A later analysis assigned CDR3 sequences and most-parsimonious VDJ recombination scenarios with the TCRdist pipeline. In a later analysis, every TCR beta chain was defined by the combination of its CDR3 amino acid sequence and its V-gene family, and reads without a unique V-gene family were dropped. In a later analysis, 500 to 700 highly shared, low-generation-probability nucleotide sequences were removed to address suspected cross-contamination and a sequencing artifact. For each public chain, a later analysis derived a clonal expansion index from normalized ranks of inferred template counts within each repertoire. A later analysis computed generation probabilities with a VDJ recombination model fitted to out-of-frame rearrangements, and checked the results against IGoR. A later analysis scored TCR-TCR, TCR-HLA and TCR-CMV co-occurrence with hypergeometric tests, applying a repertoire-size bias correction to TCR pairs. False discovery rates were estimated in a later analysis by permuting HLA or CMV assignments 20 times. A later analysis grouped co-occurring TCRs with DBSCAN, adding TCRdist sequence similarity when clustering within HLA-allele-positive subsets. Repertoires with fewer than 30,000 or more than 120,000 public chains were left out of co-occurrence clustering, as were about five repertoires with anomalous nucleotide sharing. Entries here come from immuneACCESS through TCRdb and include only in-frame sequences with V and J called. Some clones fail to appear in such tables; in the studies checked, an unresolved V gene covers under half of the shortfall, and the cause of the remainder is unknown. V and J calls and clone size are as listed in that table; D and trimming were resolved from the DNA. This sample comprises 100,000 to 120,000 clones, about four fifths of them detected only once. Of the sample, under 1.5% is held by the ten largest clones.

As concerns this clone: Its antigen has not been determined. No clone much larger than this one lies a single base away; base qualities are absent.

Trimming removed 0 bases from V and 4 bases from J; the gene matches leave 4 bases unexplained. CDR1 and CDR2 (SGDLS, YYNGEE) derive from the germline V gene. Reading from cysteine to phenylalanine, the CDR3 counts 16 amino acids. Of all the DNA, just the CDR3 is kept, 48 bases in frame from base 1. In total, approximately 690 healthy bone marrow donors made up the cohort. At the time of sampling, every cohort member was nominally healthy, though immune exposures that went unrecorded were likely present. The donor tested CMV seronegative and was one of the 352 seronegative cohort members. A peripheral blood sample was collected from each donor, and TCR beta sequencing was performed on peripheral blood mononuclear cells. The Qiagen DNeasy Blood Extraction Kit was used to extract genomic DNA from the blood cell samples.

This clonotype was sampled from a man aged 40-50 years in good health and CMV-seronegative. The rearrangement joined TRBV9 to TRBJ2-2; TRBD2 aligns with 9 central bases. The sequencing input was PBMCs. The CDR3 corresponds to CASSVERGVVTGELFF. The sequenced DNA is TGTGCCAGCAGCGTAGAGCGGGGGGTGGTCACCGGGGAGCTGTTTTTT.